This record concerns one T cell receptor (beta chain) sequence. No antigen is known for it. Sequencing was performed with immunoSEQ multiplex PCR; in TCRdb, only in-frame clones are kept and a portion is missing. The data contain about 100,000 clones, around nine tenths of them seen just once; the ten biggest clones take up more than 1.5%. The record originates from a study of T cell responses to AZD1222 COVID-19 vaccine. Study-level points and caveats: Variant regions that are unmutated are reportedly the target of nearly half of spike-specific TCRs.

CDR1 and CDR2 from the germline V gene are LGHDT and YNNKEL (reference sequence). V lost 1 base to trimming and J lost 7 bases, with 8 bases between them. The CDR3 has 13 residues. The chain carries TRBV3-1 (or the pseudogene TRBV3-2) and TRBJ2-1; D is undetermined. Here the sequenced sample was peripheral blood, taken on day 0 of AZD1222 vaccination. This sequence was found in an adult in good health. CDR3 DNA: TGTGCCAGCAGCCAAGGGGTAATGAATGAGCAGTTCTTC. It specifies CASSQGVMNEQFF.